Below are 2 T cell receptor beta chains sequenced from a single sample in a study of control samples from healthy donors and cancer patients. Generated by immunoSEQ multiplex PCR, the TCRdb table keeps only in-frame clones and is missing some. The sample records about 130,000 clones, roughly 87% being singletons. The sequenced sample consisted of blood. The receptors were sampled from a man between 18 and 35 years old in good health.

Concerning this clone: Germline is not matched at one junction end, which may reflect a read error. CDR3 protein: CTSSYRGSQPQHF. The CDR3 DNA reads TGTACCAGCAGTTACCGGGGGAGTCAGCCCCAGCATTTT. The chain recombines TRBV6-5 with TRBJ1-5, with D perhaps matching TRBD1 (5 bases). This CDR3 has 13 residues. Germline loops: CDR1 MNHEY, CDR2 SVGAGI.

This clone was detected a few times. Mismatch with germline at one junction end may stem from a read error. The rearrangement joins TRBV7-7 to TRBJ1-4, with 7 nucleotides matching TRBD1. This CDR3 has 13 amino acids. Germline CDR1 reads SSHAT; CDR2 reads FNYEAQ (reference sequence). The chain's CDR3 is CASSLDRSQKLFF. In DNA form, the CDR3 reads TGTGCTAGCAGCCTGGACAGGAGCCAAAAACTGTTTTTT. The whole variable domain, filled in from reference TRBV7-7 and TRBJ1-4, reads GAGVSQSPRYKVTKRGQDVTLRCDPISSHATLYWYQQALGQGPEFLTYFNYEAQPDKSGLPSDRFSAERPEGSISTLTIQRTEQRDSAMYRCASSLDRSQKLFFGSGTQLSVL.